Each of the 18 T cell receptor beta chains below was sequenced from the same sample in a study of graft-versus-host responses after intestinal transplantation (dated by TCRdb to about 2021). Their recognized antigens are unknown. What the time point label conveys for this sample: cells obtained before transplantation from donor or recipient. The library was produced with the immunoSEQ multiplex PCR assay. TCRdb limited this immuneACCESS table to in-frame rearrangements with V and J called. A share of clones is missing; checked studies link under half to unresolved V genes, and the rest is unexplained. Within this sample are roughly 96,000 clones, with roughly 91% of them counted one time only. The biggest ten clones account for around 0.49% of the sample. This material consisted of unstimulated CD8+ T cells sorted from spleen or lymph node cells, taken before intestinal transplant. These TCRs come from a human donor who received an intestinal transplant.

The chain's CDR3 is CASSFRRDSAYEQYF. The CDR3 DNA is TGTGCCAGCAGCTTTCGTCGGGACAGTGCCTACGAGCAGTACTTC. The genes are TRBV13 and TRBJ2-7; 7 bases are shared with TRBD1. This CDR3 contains 15 residues. Trimming removed 3 bases from V and 2 bases from J; junction bases left unmatched: 7. Germline loops: CDR1 PRHDT, CDR2 FYEKMQ (reference sequence).

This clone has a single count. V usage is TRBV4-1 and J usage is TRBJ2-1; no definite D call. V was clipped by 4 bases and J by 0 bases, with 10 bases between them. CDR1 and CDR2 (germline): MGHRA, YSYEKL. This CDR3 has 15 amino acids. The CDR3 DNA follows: TGCGCCAGCAGCCTGGCCCGGAGCTCCTACAATGAGCAGTTCTTC. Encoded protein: CASSLARSSYNEQFF.

CDR3 amino acids: CASSPDYPSSYNEQFF. The DNA of the CDR3 is TGTGCCAGCAGTCCCGACTACCCCAGCTCCTACAATGAGCAGTTCTTC. The chain joins TRBV27 to TRBJ2-1; D possibly corresponds to TRBD2 (5 bases). This CDR3 has 16 amino acids. Germline V CDR1 and CDR2: MNHEY, SMNVEV (reference sequence). V gave up 5 bases and J gave up 0 bases, with 14 bases separating them.

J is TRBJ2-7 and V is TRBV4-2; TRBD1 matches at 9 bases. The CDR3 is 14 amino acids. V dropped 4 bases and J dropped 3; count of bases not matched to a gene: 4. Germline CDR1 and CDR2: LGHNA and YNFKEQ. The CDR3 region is CASSLGTGRYEQYF. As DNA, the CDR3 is TGTGCCAGCAGCCTCGGGACAGGGCGCTACGAGCAGTACTTC.

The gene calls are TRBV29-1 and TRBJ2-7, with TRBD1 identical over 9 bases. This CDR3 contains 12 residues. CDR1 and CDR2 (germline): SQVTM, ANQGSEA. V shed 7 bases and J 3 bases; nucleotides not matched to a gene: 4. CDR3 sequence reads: CSGLGQGYEQYF. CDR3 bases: TGCAGCGGGCTGGGACAGGGCTACGAGCAGTACTTC.

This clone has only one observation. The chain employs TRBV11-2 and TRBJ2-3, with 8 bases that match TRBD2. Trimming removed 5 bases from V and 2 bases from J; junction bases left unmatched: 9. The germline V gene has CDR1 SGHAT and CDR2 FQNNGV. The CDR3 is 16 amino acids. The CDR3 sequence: CASSPRGLALTDTQYF. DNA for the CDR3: TGTGCCAGCAGCCCTAGAGGACTAGCCCTCACAGATACGCAGTATTTT.

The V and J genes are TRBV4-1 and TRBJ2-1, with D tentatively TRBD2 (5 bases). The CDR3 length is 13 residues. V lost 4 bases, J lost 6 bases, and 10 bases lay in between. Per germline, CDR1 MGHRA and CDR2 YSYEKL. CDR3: CASSPGEFNEQFF. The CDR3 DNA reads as TGCGCCAGCAGCCCCGGGGAATTCAATGAGCAGTTCTTC.

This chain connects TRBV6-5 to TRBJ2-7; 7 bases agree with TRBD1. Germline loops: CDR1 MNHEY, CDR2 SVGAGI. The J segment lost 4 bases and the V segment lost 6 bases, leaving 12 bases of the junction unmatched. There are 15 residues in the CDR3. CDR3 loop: CASSTGIDRDYEQYF. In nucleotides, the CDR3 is TGTGCCAGCAGCACCGGAATAGACAGGGATTACGAGCAGTACTTC.

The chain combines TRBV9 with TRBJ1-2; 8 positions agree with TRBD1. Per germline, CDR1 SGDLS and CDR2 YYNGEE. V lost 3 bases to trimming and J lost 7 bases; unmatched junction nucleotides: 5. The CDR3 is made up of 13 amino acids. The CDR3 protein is CASSEGQGPGYTF. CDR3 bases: TGTGCCAGCAGCGAAGGACAGGGTCCTGGCTACACCTTC.

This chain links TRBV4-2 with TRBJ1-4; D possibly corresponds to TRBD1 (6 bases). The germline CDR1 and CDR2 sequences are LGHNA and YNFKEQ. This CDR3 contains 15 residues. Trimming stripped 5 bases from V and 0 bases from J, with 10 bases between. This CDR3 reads CASSTRQATNEKLFF. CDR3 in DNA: TGTGCCAGCAGCACCCGACAGGCAACTAATGAAAAACTGTTTTTT.

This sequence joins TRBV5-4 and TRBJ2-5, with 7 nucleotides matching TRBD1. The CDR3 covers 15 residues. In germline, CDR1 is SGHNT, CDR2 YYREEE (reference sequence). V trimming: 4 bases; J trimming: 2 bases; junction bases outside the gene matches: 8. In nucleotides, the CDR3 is TGTGCCAGCAGCCCCTCAGGGGGATTTCAAGAGACCCAGTACTTC. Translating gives CASSPSGGFQETQYF.

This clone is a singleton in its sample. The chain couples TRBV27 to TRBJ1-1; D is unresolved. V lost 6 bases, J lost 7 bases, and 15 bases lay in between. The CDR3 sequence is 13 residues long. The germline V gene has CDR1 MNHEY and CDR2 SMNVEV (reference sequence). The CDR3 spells CASRQTPAVEAFF. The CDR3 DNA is TGTGCCAGCAGGCAGACCCCCGCGGTTGAAGCTTTCTTT.

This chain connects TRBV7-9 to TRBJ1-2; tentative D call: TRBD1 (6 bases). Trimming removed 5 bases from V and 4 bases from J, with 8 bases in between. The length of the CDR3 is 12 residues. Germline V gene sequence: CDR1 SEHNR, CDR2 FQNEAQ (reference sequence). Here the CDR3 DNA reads TGTGCCAGCAGCACAGGGACCTATGGCTACACCTTC. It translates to CASSTGTYGYTF. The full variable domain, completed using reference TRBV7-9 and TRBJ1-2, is DTGVSQNPRHKITKRGQNVTFRCDPISEHNRLYWYRQTLGQGPEFLTYFQNEAQLEKSRLLSDRFSAERPKGSFSTLEIQRTEQGDSAMYLCASSTGTYGYTFGSGTRLTVV.

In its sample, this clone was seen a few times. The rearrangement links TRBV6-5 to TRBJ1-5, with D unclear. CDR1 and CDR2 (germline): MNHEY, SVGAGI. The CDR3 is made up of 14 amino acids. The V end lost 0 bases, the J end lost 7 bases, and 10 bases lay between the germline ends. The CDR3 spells CASSYSSWQQPQHF. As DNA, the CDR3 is TGTGCCAGCAGTTACTCCTCGTGGCAGCAGCCCCAGCATTTT.

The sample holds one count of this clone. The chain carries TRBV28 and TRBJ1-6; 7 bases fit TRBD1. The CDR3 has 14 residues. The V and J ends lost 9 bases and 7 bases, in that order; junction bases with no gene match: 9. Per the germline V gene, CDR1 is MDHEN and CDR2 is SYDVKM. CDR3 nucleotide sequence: TGTGCCAGTGGATACAGGGGTCGGAATTCACCCCTCCACTTT. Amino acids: CASGYRGRNSPLHF. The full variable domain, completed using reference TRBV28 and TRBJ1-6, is DVKVTQSSRYLVKRTGEKVFLECVQDMDHENMFWYRQDPGLGLRLIYFSYDVKMKEKGDIPEGYSVSREKKERFSLILESASTNQTSMYLCASGYRGRNSPLHFGNGTRLTVT.

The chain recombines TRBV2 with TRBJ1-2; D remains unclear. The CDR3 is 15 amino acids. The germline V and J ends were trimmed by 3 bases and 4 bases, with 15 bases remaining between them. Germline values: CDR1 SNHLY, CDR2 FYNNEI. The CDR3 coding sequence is TGTGCCAGCAGTGACTCACTGAGCGCCTTCTATGGCTACACCTTC. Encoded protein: CASSDSLSAFYGYTF.

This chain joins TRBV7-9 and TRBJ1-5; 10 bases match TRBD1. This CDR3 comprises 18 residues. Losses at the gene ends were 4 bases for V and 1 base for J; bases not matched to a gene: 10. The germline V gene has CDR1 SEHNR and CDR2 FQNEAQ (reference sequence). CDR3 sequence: CASSSELWGQGSNQPQHF. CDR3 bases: TGTGCCAGCAGCTCCGAATTGTGGGGACAGGGGAGCAATCAGCCCCAGCATTTT.

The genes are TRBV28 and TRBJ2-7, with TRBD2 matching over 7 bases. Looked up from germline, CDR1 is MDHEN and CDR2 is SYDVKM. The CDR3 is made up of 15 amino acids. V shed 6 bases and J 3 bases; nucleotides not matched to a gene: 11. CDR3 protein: CASSRRVAGYYEQYF. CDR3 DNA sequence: TGTGCCAGCAGCCGGCGGGTAGCGGGTTACTACGAGCAGTACTTC. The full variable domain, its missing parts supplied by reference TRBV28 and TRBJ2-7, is DVKVTQSSRYLVKRTGEKVFLECVQDMDHENMFWYRQDPGLGLRLIYFSYDVKMKEKGDIPEGYSVSREKKERFSLILESASTNQTSMYLCASSRRVAGYYEQYFGPGTRLTVT.